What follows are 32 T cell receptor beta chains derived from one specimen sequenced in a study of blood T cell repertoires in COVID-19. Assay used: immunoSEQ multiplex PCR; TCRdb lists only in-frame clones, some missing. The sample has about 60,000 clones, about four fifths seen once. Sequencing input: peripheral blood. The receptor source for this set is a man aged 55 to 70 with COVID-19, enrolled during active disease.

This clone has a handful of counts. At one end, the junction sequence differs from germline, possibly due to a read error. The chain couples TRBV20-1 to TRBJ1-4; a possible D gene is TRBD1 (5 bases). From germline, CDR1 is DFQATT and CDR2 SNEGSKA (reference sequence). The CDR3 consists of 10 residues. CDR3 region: CSARGLHSIF. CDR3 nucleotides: TGCAGCGCTAGGGGCCTACATTCGATTTTT.

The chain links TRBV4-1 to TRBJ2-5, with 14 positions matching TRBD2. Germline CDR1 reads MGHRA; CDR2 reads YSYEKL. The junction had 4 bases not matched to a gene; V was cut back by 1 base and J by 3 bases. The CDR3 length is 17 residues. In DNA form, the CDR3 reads TGCGCCAGCAGCCAAGCCGGGACTAGCGGGAGTGAAGAGACCCAGTACTTC. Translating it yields CASSQAGTSGSEETQYF.

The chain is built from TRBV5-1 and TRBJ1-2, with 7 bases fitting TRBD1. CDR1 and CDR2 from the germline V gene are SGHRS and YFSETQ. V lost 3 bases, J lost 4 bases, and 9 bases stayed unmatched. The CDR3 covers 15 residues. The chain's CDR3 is CASSSLDRRGYGYTF. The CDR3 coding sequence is TGCGCCAGCAGCTCCTTGGACAGGAGAGGCTATGGCTACACCTTC.

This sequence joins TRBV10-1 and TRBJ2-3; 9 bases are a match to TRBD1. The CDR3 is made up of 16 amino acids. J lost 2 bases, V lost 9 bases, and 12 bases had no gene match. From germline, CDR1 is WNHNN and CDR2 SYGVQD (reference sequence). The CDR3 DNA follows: TGCGCCAGGGGGAGTACAGGGGGCGGGAACACAGATACGCAGTATTTT. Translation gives CARGSTGGGNTDTQYF.

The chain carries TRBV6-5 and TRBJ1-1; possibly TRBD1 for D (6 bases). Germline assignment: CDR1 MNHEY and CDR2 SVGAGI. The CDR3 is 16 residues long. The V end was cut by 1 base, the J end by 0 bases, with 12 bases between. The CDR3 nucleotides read TGTGCCAGCAGTTACTTAAGCAGGGGCTTGAACACTGAAGCTTTCTTT. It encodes CASSYLSRGLNTEAFF.

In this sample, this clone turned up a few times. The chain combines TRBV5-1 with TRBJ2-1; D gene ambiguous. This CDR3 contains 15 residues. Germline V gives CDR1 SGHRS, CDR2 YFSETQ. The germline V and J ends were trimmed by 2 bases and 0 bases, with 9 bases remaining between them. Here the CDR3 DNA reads TGCGCCAGCAGCTTTTATTTCAGCTCCTACAATGAGCAGTTCTTC. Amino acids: CASSFYFSSYNEQFF.

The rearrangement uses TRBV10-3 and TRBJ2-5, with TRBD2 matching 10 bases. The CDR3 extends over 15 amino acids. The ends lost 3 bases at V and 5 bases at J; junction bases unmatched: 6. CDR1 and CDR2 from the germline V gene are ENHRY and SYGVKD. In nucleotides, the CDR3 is TGTGCCATCAGTGATGGAGCGGGAGGGCCGGAGACCCAGTACTTC. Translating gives CAISDGAGGPETQYF.

The CDR3 reads CASSLGSGVIDEQYF. CDR3 bases: TGTGCCAGCAGCTTAGGATCGGGGGTTATCGACGAGCAGTACTTC. The chain carries TRBV11-1 and TRBJ2-7; tentatively, D is TRBD2 (6 bases). Germline assignment: CDR1 SGHAT and CDR2 FQDESV (reference sequence). The CDR3 runs to 15 residues. V was trimmed by 1 base and J by 5 bases, leaving 15 bases between them.

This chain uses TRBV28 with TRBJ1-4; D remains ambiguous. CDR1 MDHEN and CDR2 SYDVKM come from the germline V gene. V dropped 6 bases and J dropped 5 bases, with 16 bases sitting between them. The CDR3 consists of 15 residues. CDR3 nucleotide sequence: TGTGCCAGCAGGCCTAGCCTGTTGGTAAATGAAAAACTGTTTTTT. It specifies CASRPSLLVNEKLFF.

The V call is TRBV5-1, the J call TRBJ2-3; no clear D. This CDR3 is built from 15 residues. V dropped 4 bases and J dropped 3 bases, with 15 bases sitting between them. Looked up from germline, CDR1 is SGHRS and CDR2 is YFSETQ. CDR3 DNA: TGCGCCAGCAGCCTTAACAGCCCCCTTACAGATACGCAGTATTTT. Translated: CASSLNSPLTDTQYF.

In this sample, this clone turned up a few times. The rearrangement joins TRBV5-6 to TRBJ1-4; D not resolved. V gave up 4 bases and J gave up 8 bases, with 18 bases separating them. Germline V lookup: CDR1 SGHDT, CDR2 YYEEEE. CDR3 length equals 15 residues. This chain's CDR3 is CASSRAGGTLEKLFF. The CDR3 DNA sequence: TGTGCCAGCAGCCGAGCGGGAGGTACATTAGAAAAACTGTTTTTT.

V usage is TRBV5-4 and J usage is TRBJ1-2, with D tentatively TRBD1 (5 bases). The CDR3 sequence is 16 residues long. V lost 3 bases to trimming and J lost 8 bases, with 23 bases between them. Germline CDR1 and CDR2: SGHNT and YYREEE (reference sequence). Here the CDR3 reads CASSSGGGVGFGGYTF. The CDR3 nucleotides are TGTGCCAGCAGCTCCGGGGGAGGGGTGGGGTTCGGAGGCTACACCTTC.

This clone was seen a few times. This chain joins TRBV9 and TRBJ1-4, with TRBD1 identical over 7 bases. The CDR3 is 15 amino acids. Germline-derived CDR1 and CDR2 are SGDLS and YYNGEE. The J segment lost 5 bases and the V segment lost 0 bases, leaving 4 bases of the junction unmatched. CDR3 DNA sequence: TGTGCCAGCAGCGTAGAGGGACAGAAAAATGAAAAACTGTTTTTT. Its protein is CASSVEGQKNEKLFF.

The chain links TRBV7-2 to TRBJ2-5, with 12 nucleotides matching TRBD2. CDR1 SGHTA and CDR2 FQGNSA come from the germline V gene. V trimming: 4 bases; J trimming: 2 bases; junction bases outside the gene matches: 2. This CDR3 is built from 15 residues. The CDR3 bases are TGTGCCAGCAGCTCGGGGACTAGCGGGCAAGAGACCCAGTACTTC. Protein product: CASSSGTSGQETQYF.

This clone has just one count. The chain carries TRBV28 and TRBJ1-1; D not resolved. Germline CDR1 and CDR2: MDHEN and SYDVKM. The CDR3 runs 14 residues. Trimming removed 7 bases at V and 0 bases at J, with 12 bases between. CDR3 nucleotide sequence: TGTGCCAGCAATGGCAGGCCCATGAACACTGAAGCTTTCTTT. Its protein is CASNGRPMNTEAFF.

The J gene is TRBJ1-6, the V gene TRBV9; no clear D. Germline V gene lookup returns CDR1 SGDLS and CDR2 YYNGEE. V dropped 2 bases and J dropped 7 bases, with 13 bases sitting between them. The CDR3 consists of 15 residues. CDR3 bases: TGTGCCAGCAGCGTCGTGGCGGGTGAGAATTCACCCCTCCACTTT. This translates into CASSVVAGENSPLHF.

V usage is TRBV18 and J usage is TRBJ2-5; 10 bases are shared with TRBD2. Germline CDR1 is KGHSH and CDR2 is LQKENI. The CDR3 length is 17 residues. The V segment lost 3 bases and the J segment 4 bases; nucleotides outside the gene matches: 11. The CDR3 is CASSPSGGAVARETQYF. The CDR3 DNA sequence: TGTGCCAGCTCACCGAGCGGGGGGGCCGTTGCTAGAGAGACCCAGTACTTC.

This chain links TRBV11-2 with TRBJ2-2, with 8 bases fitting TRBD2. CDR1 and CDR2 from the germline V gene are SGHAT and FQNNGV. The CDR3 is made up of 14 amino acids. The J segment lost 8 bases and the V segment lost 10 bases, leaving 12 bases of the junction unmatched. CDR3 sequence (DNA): TGTGCCACTCACCCCGGGGGGGCCGTGGGGGAGCTGTTTTTT. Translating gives CATHPGGAVGELFF.

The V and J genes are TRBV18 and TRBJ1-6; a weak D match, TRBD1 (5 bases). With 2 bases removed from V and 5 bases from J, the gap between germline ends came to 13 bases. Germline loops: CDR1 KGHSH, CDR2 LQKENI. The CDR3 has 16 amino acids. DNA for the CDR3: TGTGCCAGCTCACCAGCCTCGCGGGGGGATAATTCACCCCTCCACTTT. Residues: CASSPASRGDNSPLHF.

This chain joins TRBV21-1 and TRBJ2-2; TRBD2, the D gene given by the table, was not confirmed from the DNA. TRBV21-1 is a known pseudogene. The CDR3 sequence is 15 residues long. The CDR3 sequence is CASMSVSGRAGELFF. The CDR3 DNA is TGTGCCAGCATGTCGGTCAGCGGGAGGGCCGGGGAGCTGTTTTTT.

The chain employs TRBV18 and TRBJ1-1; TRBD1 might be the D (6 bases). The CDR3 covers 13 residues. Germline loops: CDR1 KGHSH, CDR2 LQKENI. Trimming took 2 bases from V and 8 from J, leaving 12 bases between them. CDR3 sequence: CASSPDRRAEAFF. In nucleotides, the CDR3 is TGTGCCAGCTCACCAGACAGGAGAGCCGAAGCTTTCTTT.

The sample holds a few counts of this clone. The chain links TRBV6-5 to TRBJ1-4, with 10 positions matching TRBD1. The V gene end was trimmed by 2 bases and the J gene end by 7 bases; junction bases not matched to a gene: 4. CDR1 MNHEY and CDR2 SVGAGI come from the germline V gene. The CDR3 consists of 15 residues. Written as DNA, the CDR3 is TGTGCCAGCAGTTACCTCGGACAGGGGGGTGAAAAACTGTTTTTT. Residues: CASSYLGQGGEKLFF.

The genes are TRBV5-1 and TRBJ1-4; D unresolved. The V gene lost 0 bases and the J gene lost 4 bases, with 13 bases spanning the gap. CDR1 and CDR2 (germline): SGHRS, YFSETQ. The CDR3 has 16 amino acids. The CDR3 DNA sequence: TGCGCCAGCAGCTTGGGCGCGGGCAGATATAATGAAAAACTGTTTTTT. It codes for CASSLGAGRYNEKLFF. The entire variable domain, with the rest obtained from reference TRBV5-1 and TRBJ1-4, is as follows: KAGVTQTPRYLIKTRGQQVTLSCSPISGHRSVSWYQQTPGQGLQFLFEYFSETQRNKGNFPGRFSGRQFSNSRSEMNVSTLELGDSALYLCASSLGAGRYNEKLFFGSGTQLSVL.

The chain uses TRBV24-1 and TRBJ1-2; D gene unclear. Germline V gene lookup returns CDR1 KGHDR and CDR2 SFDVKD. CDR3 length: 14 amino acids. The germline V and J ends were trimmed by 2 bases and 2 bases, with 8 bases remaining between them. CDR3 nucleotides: TGTGCCACCAGTGATTATGCGATCAACTATGGCTACACCTTC. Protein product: CATSDYAINYGYTF.

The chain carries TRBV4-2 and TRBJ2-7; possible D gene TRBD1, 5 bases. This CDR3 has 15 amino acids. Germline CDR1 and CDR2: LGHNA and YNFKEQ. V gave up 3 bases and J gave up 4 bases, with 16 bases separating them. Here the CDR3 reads CASSQDRAAGYEQYF. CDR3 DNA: TGTGCCAGCAGCCAGGATAGGGCAGCAGGGTACGAGCAGTACTTC.

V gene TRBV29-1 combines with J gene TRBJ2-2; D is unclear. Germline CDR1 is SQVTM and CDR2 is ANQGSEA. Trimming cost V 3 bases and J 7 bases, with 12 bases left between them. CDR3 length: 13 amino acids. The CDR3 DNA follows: TGCAGCGTTGATGAACATTCTGGCGGGGAGCTGTTTTTT. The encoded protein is CSVDEHSGGELFF.

CDR3 sequence (DNA): TGTGCCAGCAGCCCTCTAGGCGGGGCTACAGATACGCAGTATTTT. It translates to CASSPLGGATDTQYF. The V call is TRBV11-2, the J call TRBJ2-3; D might be TRBD2 (6 bases). This CDR3 contains 15 residues. Trimming removed 5 bases at V and 3 bases at J, with 15 bases between. Germline V gives CDR1 SGHAT, CDR2 FQNNGV. Full variable domain (missing parts from reference TRBV11-2 and TRBJ2-3): EAGVAQSPRYKIIEKRQSVAFWCNPISGHATLYWYQQILGQGPKLLIQFQNNGVVDDSQLPKDRFSAERLKGVDSTLKIQPAKLEDSAVYLCASSPLGGATDTQYFGPGTRLTVL.

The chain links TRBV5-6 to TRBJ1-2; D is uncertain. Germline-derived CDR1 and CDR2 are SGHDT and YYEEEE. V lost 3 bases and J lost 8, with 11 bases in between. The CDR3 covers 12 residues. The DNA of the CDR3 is TGTGCCAGCAGCTCCGGGTCATGGGGCTACACCTTC. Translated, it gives CASSSGSWGYTF.

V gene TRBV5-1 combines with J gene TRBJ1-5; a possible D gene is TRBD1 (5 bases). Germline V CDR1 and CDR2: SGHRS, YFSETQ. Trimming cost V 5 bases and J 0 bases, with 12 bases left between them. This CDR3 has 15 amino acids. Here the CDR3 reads CASRKDSYSNQPQHF. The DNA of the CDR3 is TGCGCCAGCAGGAAAGACAGTTATAGCAATCAGCCCCAGCATTTT.

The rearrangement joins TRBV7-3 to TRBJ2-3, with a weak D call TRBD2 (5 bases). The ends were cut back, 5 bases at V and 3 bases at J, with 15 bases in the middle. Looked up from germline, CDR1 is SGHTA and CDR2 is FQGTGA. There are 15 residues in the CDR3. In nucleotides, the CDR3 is TGTGCCAGCAGCCCAGCGGACTTGGCGACAGATACGCAGTATTTT. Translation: CASSPADLATDTQYF.

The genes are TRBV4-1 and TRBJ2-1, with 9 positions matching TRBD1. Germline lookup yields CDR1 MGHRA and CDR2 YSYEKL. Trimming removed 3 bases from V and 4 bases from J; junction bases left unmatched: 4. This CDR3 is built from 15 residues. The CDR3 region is CASSQTGGRYNEQFF. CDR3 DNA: TGCGCCAGCAGCCAGACAGGGGGACGATACAATGAGCAGTTCTTC.

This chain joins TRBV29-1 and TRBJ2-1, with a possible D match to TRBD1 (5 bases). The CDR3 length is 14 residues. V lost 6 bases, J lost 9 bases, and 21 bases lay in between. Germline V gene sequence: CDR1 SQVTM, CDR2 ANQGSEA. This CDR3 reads CSVATTSQGGEQFF. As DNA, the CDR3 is TGCAGCGTCGCTACAACATCCCAGGGCGGTGAGCAGTTCTTC.